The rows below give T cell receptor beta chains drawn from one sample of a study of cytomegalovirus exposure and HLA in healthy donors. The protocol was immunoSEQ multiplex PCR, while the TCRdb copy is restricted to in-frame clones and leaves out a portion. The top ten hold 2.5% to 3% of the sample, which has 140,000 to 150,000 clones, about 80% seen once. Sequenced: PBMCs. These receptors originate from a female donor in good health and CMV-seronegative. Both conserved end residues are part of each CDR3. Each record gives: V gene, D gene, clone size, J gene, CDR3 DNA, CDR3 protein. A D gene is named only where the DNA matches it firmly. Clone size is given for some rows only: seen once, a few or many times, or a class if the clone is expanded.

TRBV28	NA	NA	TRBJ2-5	TGTGCCAGCAGTCGTACGACCAACAGGGCGGAGACCCAGTACTTC	CASSRTTNRAETQYF
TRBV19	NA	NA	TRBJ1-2	TGTGCCAGTAGTAATAGGAACCGGGGCTATGGCTACACCTTC	CASSNRNRGYGYTF
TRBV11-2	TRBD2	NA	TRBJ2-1	TGTGCCAGCAGCCCAAGCGGGGGGTACTACAATGAGCAGTTCTTC	CASSPSGGYYNEQFF
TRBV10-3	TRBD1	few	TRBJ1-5	TGTGCCATCGGCGGAGAGGGGGCACACAATCAGCCCCAGCATTTT	CAIGGEGAHNQPQHF
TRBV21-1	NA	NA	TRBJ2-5	TGTGCCAGCAGCAGCAGGGGGCATGAGACCCAGTACTTC	CASSSRGHETQYF
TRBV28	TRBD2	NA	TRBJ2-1	TGTGCCAGCAGTCGGGGGGGTATCTCCAATGAGCAGTTCTTC	CASSRGGISNEQFF
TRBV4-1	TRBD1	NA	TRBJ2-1	TGCGCCAGCAGCCCCCCCAGGGGGTACAATGAGCAGTTCTTC	CASSPPRGYNEQFF
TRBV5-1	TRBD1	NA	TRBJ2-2	TGCGCCACTCGCCCGGGACAGCTGAACACCGGGGAGCTGTTTTTT	CATRPGQLNTGELFF
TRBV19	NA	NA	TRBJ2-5	TGTGCCAGTAGTATTGCGCTCGGGGAGACCCAGTACTTC	CASSIALGETQYF
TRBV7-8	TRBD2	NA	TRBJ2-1	TGTGCCAGCAGCGGAAGCACTAGCGGGGGGGGAAATGAGCAGTTCTTC	CASSGSTSGGGNEQFF
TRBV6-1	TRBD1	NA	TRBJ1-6	TGTGCCAGCAAGGAGAAACAGGGGTTTTCACCCCTCCACTTT	CASKEKQGFSPLHF
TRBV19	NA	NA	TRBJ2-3	TGTGCCAGTTCCGAGACTAGGGGAAAAGATACGCAGTATTTT	CASSETRGKDTQYF
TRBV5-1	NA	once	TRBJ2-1	TGCGCCAGCAGCTTGGGATCGGGAGAGCAGTTCTTC	CASSLGSGEQFF
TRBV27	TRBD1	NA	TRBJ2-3	TGTGCCAGCAGTTTCTTAGGGACAGGGGCCCCCCGAGGCACAGATACGCAGTATTTT	CASSFLGTGAPRGTDTQYF
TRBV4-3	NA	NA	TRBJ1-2	TGCGCCAGCAGCCGAGTAGCTAACTATGGCTACACCTTC	CASSRVANYGYTF
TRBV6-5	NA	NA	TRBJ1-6	TGTGCCAGCAAAGGGAGTGGCGGGGGCGATTCACCCCTCCACTTT	CASKGSGGGDSPLHF
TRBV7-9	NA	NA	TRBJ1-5	TGTTCCAGCAGCTCTGAAGGGAGGCCCCAGCATTTT	CSSSSEGRPQHF
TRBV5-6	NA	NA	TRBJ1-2	TGTGCCAGCAGCTTTCAGGGGATGTCGGCCTATGGCTACACCTTC	CASSFQGMSAYGYTF
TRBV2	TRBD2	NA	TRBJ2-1	TGTGCCAGCAGCGCACTGACTAGCGGTGGCAATGAGCAGTTCTTC	CASSALTSGGNEQFF
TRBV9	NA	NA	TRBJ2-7	TGTGCCAGCAGCGTAGGTGCCAGAACCCTCTACGAGCAGTACTTC	CASSVGARTLYEQYF
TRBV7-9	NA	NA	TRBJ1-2	TGTGCCAGCAGCTTAGGATGGACAGATTATGGCTACACCTTC	CASSLGWTDYGYTF
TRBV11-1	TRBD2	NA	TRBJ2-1	TGTGCCAGCACCGACACACGCACCGGGACTACCTCCTACAATGAGCAGTTCTTC	CASTDTRTGTTSYNEQFF
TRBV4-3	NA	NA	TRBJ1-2	TGCGCCAGCAGCCAAGATTGGCGGGACTACTACTATGGCTACACCTTC	CASSQDWRDYYYGYTF
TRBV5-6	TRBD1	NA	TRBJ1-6	TGTGCCAGCAGCGTGGGACAGCCTTCTAATTCACCCCTCCACTTT	CASSVGQPSNSPLHF